The entry that follows covers one T cell receptor (beta chain) sequence. Sequenced by immunoSEQ multiplex PCR; TCRdb stores in-frame clones only, minus some. The sample lists nearly 25,000 clones; more than 75% were seen once. The data were taken from a study of T cell changes during pregnancy in multiple sclerosis. The sample here was CD4+ T cells from peripheral blood mononuclear cells, taken in the first trimester of pregnancy. The clonotype was recovered from a female donor in good health, enrolled as a control in a pregnancy study.

The chain's CDR3 is CASSTQAGPKGTEAFF. For the CDR3, the DNA is TGTGCCAGTAGCACACAGGCAGGACCCAAGGGGACTGAAGCTTTCTTT. The chain recombines TRBV19 with TRBJ1-1, with D possibly matching TRBD1 (5 bases). Germline CDR1 LNHDA, CDR2 SQIVND (reference sequence). V was shortened by 6 bases and J by 5 bases, with 22 bases between the two germline ends. The CDR3 consists of 16 residues.